This TCR beta chain was profiled in a study of blood T cell repertoires in COVID-19. The repertoire was sequenced with immunoSEQ multiplex PCR; TCRdb's copy has only in-frame clones and lacks some. This sample has under 150,000 clones, with 70% to 90% found just once. The CDR3 has 13 amino acids. The germline CDR1 and CDR2 sequences are LNHDA and SQIVND (reference sequence). V lost 6 bases, J lost 3 bases, and 9 bases lay in between. Sample: peripheral blood. The TCR comes from a human donor in a cohort sampled during active COVID-19. The chain links TRBV19 to TRBJ2-1, with D maybe TRBD1 (5 bases). CDR3 loop: CASRGLGYNEQFF. As DNA, the CDR3 is TGTGCCAGTAGGGGGCTGGGCTACAATGAGCAGTTCTTC.